A selection of T cell receptor beta chains follows, all from one sample in a study of CD8+CD57+ T cells in acquired aplastic anemia. TCRdb itself ran the reads through MiXCR, one entry per CDR3 protein. The sample includes some 170,000 distinct CDR3 sequences, more than 45% of them seen just once. The sequencing sample was made of sorted CD4+, CD8+, or CD8+CD57+ T cells (not recorded which) from PBMCs. Receptors originate from a human donor with aplastic anemia. Both conserved end residues are part of each CDR3. D genes are given only for firm matches. Some rows mark clone size as missing; the rest say once, few, many or name a class of expanded clone.

V	D	size	J	DNA	CDR3
TRBV29-1	NA	once	TRBJ1-1	TGCAGCGTTGATAAGAGACCTGAAGCTTTCTTT	CSVDKRPEAFF
TRBV7-2	TRBD1	NA	TRBJ2-7	TGTGCCAGCAGCTTCGTCCCGGGACAGCCCTACGAGCAGTACTTC	CASSFVPGQPYEQYF
TRBV24-1	NA	few	TRBJ2-2	TGTGCCACCAGTCGGGCCACCGGGGAGCTGTTTTTT	CATSRATGELFF
TRBV6-1	NA	many	TRBJ2-7	TGTGCCAGCAGTCAATTTAGGCCCAACGGGGTTAGCTCCTACGAGCAGTACTTC	CASSQFRPNGVSSYEQYF
TRBV7-9	TRBD2	NA	TRBJ2-2	TGTGCCAGCAGCCCCGGGACTAGCGTCACCGGGGAGCTGTTTTTT	CASSPGTSVTGELFF
TRBV12-3/TRBV12-4	NA	NA	TRBJ2-1	TGTGCCAGCAGTTTCCGGGTTTGCAATGAGCAGTTCTTC	CASSFRVCNEQFF
TRBV7-9	NA	NA	TRBJ1-2	TGTGCCAGCAGCTTAGATACACGCGGCTACACCTTC	CASSLDTRGYTF
TRBV10-3	NA	NA	TRBJ1-1	TGTGCCATCAGTGAGTGGGGATCGGAAGCTTTCTTT	CAISEWGSEAFF
TRBV9	NA	NA	TRBJ2-6	TGTGCCAGCAGCGCGGTAGTCGACAGACGCTCTGGGGCCAACGTCCTGACTTTC	CASSAVVDRRSGANVLTF
TRBV6-2/TRBV6-3	NA	NA	TRBJ2-7	TGTGCCAGCGCGAGGACAGCACCAACCTACGAGCAGTACTTC	CASARTAPTYEQYF
TRBV10-3	TRBD2	NA	TRBJ2-7	TGTGCCATCAATACAGCGGGGGGCAACTCCTACGAGCAGTACTTC	CAINTAGGNSYEQYF
TRBV14	TRBD2	NA	TRBJ2-1	TGTGCCAGCAGCCAAGATATGACCGTCGGTCTAGCGGGGGCCAATGAGCAGTTCTTC	CASSQDMTVGLAGANEQFF
TRBV5-1	TRBD1	many	TRBJ1-6	TGCGCCAGCAGCTCGGGGGGACAGTGGGGCTCCATCTATAATTCACCCCTCCACTTT	CASSSGGQWGSIYNSPLHF
TRBV7-8	TRBD1	few	TRBJ1-6	TGTGCCAGCAGCTTGACAGGGCAAGGCTCACCCCTCCACTTT	CASSLTGQGSPLHF
TRBV10-3	TRBD2	few	TRBJ2-1	TGTGCCATCAAAGGGACTAGCGGGAGGTCCTACAATGAGCAGTTCTTC	CAIKGTSGRSYNEQFF
TRBV2	TRBD1	few	TRBJ1-6	TGTGCCAGCGGAGGAGGACAGGGGGTAAATTCACCCCTCCACTTT	CASGGGQGVNSPLHF
TRBV5-4	TRBD2	NA	TRBJ2-3	TGTGCCAGCAGCTTCTCAAGCGGGAGTAAAGATACGCAGTATTTT	CASSFSSGSKDTQYF
TRBV6-1	TRBD1	many	TRBJ1-2	TGTGCCAGCAGTGAAGCGGCGGGGGCAGGGGGCATCTATGGCTACACCTTC	CASSEAAGAGGIYGYTF
TRBV28	NA	NA	TRBJ2-1	TGTGCCGCCGCGGTGGGGGGCGACCTCATCAACAATGAGCAGTTCTTC	CAAAVGGDLINNEQFF
TRBV25-1	NA	NA	TRBJ2-6	TGTGCCAGCAGTGAATGGGGATTGGGGGCCTTTGGTGGGGCCAACGTCCTGACTTTC	CASSEWGLGAFGGANVLTF
TRBV19	TRBD1	NA	TRBJ2-3	TGTGCCAGTAGTATACGAACAGGGGACACAGATACGCAGTATTTT	CASSIRTGDTDTQYF
TRBV6-6	NA	NA	TRBJ2-2	TGTGCCAGCAGTTACTACAGAACGAACACCGGGGAGCTGTTTTTT	CASSYYRTNTGELFF
TRBV5-6	NA	many	TRBJ1-6	TGTGCCAGCAGCTTGCAAAGCTCCTATAATTCACCCCTCCACTTT	CASSLQSSYNSPLHF
TRBV4-1	NA	many	TRBJ1-5	TGCGCCAGCAGCCAAGATTTGACGGTCAATCAGCCCCAGCATTTT	CASSQDLTVNQPQHF
TRBV10-3	NA	NA	TRBJ2-1	TGTGCCATCAGTGAGTCGATACCGAGTGAGCAGTTCTTC	CAISESIPSEQFF
TRBV19	NA	NA	TRBJ1-1	TGTGCCAGTATTGGCCCCACCGCGGGGGACACTGAAGCTTTCTTT	CASIGPTAGDTEAFF
TRBV19	NA	NA	TRBJ1-3	TGTGCCAGTAGCCCAGGGACCGTCTCTGGAAACACCATATATTTT	CASSPGTVSGNTIYF
TRBV2	NA	NA	TRBJ1-6	TGTGCCAGCAGTGAAGCGCATGGAAGACCCCTCCACTTT	CASSEAHGRPLHF
TRBV7-8	NA	many	TRBJ2-7	TGTGCCAGCAGCTTAGAGTGGAACAGGGTAGTCGAGCAGTACTTC	CASSLEWNRVVEQYF
TRBV2	NA	many	TRBJ1-1	TGTGCCAGCAGTGAAGCGAGCGTTGGTGAAGCTTTCTTT	CASSEASVGEAFF
TRBV12-3/TRBV12-4	NA	many	TRBJ2-3	TGTGCCAGCAGCCGAGGGGGAGATACGCAGTATTTT	CASSRGGDTQYF
TRBV20-1	NA	many	TRBJ2-7	TGCAGTGCTAGATCCTGGCCCTCCTACGAGCAGTACTTC	CSARSWPSYEQYF
TRBV19	NA	many	TRBJ1-5	TGTGCCAGTAGTATCAGCCAGGCCCGCAATCAGCCCCAGCATTTT	CASSISQARNQPQHF
TRBV20-1	TRBD2	NA	TRBJ2-7	TGCAGTGCTCGCGGGAGCGGGAGCCCCTACGAGCAGTACTTC	CSARGSGSPYEQYF
TRBV27	NA	many	TRBJ1-6	TGTGCCAGCAGTTTAAAGTATAATTCACCCCTCCACTTT	CASSLKYNSPLHF
TRBV20-1	NA	NA	TRBJ1-1	TGCAGTGCTAGAGATCCTTGGACCACTAACACTGAAGCTTTCTTT	CSARDPWTTNTEAFF